The clone carrying this T cell receptor beta chain occurred many times. The antigen remains undetermined. Trimming took 5 bases from V and 4 from J; bases not matched to a gene: 15. Germline V CDR1 and CDR2: SGHAT, FQNNGV. There are 18 residues in the CDR3. The sample is drawn from a study of identical twins. Study observations and caveats: Modelling underestimated the level of out-of-frame TCR alpha sharing observed in monozygotic twins.

TCRdb reanalysed the 5' RACE reads using MiXCR and keeps one entry per CDR3 protein. Counted here are approximately 280,000 distinct CDR3 sequences, 6.5% to 9.5% occurring once; the ten biggest clones make up approximately 2%. This sample also belongs to another study, concerning yellow fever vaccine responses in identical twins.

Sequencing was performed on memory (CD45RO+) T cells sorted from blood. This TCR came from a woman younger than 30 in good health. The V gene is TRBV11-2, the J gene TRBJ2-7, with TRBD2 matching over 12 bases. CDR3 residues: CASSRWTSGAILQYEQYF. CDR3 sequence (DNA): TGTGCCAGCAGCCGTTGGACTAGCGGGGCAATCTTACAATACGAGCAGTACTTC.